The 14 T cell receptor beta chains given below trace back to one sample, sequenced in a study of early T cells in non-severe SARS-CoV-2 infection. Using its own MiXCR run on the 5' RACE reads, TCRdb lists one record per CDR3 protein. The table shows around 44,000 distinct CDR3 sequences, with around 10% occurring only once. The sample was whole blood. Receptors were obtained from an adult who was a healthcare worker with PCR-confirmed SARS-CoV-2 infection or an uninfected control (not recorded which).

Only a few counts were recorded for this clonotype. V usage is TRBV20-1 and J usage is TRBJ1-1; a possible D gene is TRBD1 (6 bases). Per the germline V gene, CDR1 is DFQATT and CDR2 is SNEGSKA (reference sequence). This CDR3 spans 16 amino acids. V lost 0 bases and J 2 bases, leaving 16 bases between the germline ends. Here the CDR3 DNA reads TGCAGTGCTAGAGATGGAAGAAGAGGGGGTAACACTGAAGCTTTCTTT. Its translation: CSARDGRRGGNTEAFF.

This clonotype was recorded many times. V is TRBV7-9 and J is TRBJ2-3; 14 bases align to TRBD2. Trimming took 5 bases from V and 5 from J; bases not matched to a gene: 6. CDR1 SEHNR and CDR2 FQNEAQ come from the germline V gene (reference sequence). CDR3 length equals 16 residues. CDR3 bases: TGTGCCAGCAGCGGGGGACTAGCGGGAGATCGAGATACGCAGTATTTT. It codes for CASSGGLAGDRDTQYF.

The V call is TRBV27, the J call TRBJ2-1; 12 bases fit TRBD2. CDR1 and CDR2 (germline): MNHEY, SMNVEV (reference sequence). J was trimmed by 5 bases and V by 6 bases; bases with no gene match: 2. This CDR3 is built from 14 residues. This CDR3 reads CASRTSGSNNEQFF. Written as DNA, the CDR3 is TGTGCCAGCAGGACTAGCGGGAGTAACAATGAGCAGTTCTTC.

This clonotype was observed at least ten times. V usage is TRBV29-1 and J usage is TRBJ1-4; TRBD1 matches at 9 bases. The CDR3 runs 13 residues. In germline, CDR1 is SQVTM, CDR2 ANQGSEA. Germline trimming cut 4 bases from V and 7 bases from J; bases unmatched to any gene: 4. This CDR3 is CSVVGTGREKLFF. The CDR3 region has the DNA TGCAGCGTTGTGGGGACAGGGCGTGAAAAACTGTTTTTT.

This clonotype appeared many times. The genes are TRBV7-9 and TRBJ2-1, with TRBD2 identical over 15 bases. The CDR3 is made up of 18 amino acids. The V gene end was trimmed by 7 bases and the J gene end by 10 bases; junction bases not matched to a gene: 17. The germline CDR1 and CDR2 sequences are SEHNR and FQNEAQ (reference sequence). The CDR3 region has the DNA TGTGCCAGCATCCCCCCGTCCAGGACTAGCGGGAGGGCCCAGGAGCAGTTCTTC. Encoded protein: CASIPPSRTSGRAQEQFF.

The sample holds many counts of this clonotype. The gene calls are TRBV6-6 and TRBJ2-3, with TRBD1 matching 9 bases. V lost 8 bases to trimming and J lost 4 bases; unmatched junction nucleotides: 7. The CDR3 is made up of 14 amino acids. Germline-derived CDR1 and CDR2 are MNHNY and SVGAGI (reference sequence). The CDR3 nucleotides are TGTGCCAGCTGGGACAGGGAAGGCCCAGATACGCAGTATTTT. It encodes CASWDREGPDTQYF.

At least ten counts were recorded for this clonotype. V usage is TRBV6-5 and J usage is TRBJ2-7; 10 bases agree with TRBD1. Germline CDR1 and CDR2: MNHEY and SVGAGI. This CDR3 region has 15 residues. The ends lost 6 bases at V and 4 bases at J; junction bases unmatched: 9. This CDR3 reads CASRPGQGILYEQYF. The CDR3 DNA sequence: TGTGCCAGCAGACCGGGACAGGGGATTTTATACGAGCAGTACTTC.

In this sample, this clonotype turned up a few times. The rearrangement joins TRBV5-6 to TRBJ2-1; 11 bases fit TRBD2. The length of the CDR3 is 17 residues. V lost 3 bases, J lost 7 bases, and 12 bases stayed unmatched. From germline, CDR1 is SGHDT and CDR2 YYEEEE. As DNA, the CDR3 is TGTGCCAGCAGCTCCACTACTAGCGGGAGCCTTCGAAATGAGCAGTTCTTC. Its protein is CASSSTTSGSLRNEQFF.

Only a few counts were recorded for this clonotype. The CDR3 here is CASSIRPDTGELFF. CDR3 DNA sequence: TGTGCCAGTAGTATTCGGCCGGACACCGGGGAGCTGTTTTTT. The rearrangement links TRBV19 to TRBJ2-2; D gene unclear. Trimming removed 3 bases from V and 3 bases from J, with 8 bases in between. Germline assignment: CDR1 LNHDA and CDR2 SQIVND (reference sequence). The CDR3 runs 14 residues.

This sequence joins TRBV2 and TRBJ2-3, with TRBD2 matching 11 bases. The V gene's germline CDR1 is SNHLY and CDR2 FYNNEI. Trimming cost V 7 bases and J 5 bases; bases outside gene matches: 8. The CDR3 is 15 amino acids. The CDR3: CASKKTSGTKDTQYF. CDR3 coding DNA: TGTGCCAGCAAGAAGACTAGCGGGACGAAAGATACGCAGTATTTT.

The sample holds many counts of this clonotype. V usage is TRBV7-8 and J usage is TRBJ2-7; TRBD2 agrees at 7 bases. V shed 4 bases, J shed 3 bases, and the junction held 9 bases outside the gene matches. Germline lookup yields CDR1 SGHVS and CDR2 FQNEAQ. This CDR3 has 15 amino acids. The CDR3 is CASSSERGSLYEQYF. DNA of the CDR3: TGTGCCAGCAGCTCCGAGCGGGGCTCTCTCTACGAGCAGTACTTC.

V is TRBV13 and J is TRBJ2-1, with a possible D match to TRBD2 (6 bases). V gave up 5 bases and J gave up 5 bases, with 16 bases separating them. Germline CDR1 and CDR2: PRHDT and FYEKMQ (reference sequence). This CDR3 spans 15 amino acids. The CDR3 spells CASSLWERANNEQFF. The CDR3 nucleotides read TGTGCCAGCAGCCTCTGGGAGCGGGCCAACAATGAGCAGTTCTTC.

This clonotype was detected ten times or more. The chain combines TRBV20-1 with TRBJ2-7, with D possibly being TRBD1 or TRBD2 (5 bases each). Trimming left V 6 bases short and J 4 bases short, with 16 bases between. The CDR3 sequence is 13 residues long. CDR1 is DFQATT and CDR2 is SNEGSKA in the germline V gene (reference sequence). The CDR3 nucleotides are TGCAGTGCCCCGGGGCTAGCCGATTACGAGCAGTACTTC. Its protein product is CSAPGLADYEQYF.

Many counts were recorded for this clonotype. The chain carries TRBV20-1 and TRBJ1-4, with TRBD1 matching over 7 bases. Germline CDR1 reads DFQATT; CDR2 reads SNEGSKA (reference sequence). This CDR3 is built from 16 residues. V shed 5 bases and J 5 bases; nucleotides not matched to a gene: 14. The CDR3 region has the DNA TGCAGTGCTTCTACACCCCCCGGGACAGCGAATGAAAAACTGTTTTTT. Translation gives CSASTPPGTANEKLFF.